Below, 28 T cell receptor beta chains from the same sample are listed, as sequenced in a study of blood T cells in healthy people across ages. A second 7 to 11 cycle PCR used barcoded and J-beta primers. TCRdb re-derived calls from the 5' RACE reads in MiXCR, one entry per CDR3 protein. The sample yields 780,000 or so distinct CDR3 sequences, around half seen once. The sample consisted of blood. The receptor source for this set is a man aged 80 or over in good health.

This chain links TRBV7-8 with TRBJ2-3, with D perhaps matching TRBD2 (7 bases). The CDR3 sequence is 16 residues long. Germline CDR1 reads SGHVS; CDR2 reads FQNEAQ. The V end lost 5 bases, the J end lost 14 bases, and 29 bases lay between the germline ends. The CDR3 DNA is TGTGCCAGCAGCCAGTCGCGGGCGCGGGGGCCCAGATACGCGTATTTT. Its translation is CASSQSRARGPRYAYF.

Here the CDR3 DNA reads TGTGCCAGCAGCTTAAGTGGTAATCCCTACGAGCAGTACTTC. Protein: CASSLSGNPYEQYF. The rearrangement uses TRBV7-6 and TRBJ2-7; D is undetermined. Deletions cut 2 bases from V and 2 bases from J, with 10 bases between. Germline CDR1 and CDR2: SGHVS and FNYEAQ. The CDR3 is 14 amino acids.

This clonotype showed up just a few times. V usage is TRBV7-9 and J usage is TRBJ2-7; 8 bases are a match to TRBD2. Germline lookup yields CDR1 SEHNR and CDR2 FQNEAQ (reference sequence). Trimming cost V 4 bases and J 2 bases; bases outside gene matches: 10. The CDR3 consists of 16 residues. The CDR3 region is CASSSTRGLVAYEQYF. The CDR3 DNA follows: TGTGCCAGCAGCTCCACCCGGGGACTAGTGGCCTACGAGCAGTACTTC.

This clonotype was seen at least ten times. The rearrangement uses TRBV29-1 and TRBJ2-1; D possibly corresponds to TRBD1 (6 bases). Trimming took 8 bases from V and 6 from J, leaving 17 bases between them. CDR1 and CDR2 (germline): SQVTM, ANQGSEA. The CDR3 totals 13 residues. The CDR3 is CSPQGQGSNEQFF. Written as DNA, the CDR3 is TGCAGCCCCCAGGGGCAGGGAAGCAATGAGCAGTTCTTC.

The chain carries TRBV29-1 and TRBJ2-4, with D possibly called TRBD1 or TRBD2 (5 bases each). TRBJ2-7 matches the DNA end more closely, so the J call is doubtful. Looked up from germline, CDR1 is SQVTM and CDR2 is ANQGSEA. CDR3 length: 12 amino acids. The CDR3 nucleotides read TGCAGCGTGGGGGTCGCGCCCTGCGAGCAGTACTTC. This sequence encodes CSVGVAPCEQYF.

This clonotype appeared a single time. The chain links TRBV5-5 to TRBJ2-5; 8 bases agree with TRBD1. The CDR3 extends over 14 amino acids. Germline V CDR1 and CDR2: SGHKS, YYEKEE (reference sequence). The trim removed 2 bases at V and 7 bases at J, leaving 7 bases unmatched. The CDR3 sequence is CASSLPTGVGTQYF. DNA for the CDR3: TGTGCCAGCAGCTTACCGACAGGGGTTGGGACCCAGTACTTC.

CDR3 DNA sequence: TGCGCCAGCAGCTTCGGGACCTTCTCCCTTACTCAGGATGAGCAGTTCTTC. Its protein is CASSFGTFSLTQDEQFF. The rearrangement links TRBV5-1 to TRBJ2-1, with D perhaps given as TRBD1 or TRBD2 (5 bases each). CDR1 is SGHRS and CDR2 is YFSETQ in the germline V gene. The V gene lost 2 bases and the J gene lost 8 bases, with 23 bases spanning the gap. The CDR3 loop spans 17 amino acids.

This clonotype was seen repeatedly, ten times or more. The chain employs TRBV20-1 and TRBJ1-4; D gene uncertain. The CDR3 extends over 16 amino acids. Trimming took off 6 bases at V and 0 bases at J, with 17 bases between the two ends. The germline gives CDR1 DFQATT, CDR2 SNEGSKA (reference sequence). CDR3 DNA: TGCAGTGCCCCTGGGTTGGAAGCCTCAACTAATGAAAAACTGTTTTTT. Translation gives CSAPGLEASTNEKLFF.

The chain uses TRBV24-1 and TRBJ2-4; TRBD1 matches 8 bases. The DNA matches TRBJ2-7 better at its end, which makes the J call doubtful. The germline CDR1 and CDR2 sequences are KGHDR and SFDVKD. This CDR3 region has 15 residues. This CDR3 reads CATSDTDRGGTEQYF. The CDR3 DNA reads as TGTGCCACCAGTGACACTGACAGGGGAGGTACCGAGCAGTACTTC.

The rearrangement links TRBV15 to TRBJ2-7, with 7 nucleotides matching TRBD1. The CDR3 has 13 amino acids. V gave up 8 bases and J gave up 5 bases; unmatched junction bases: 9. Germline CDR1 LNHNV, CDR2 YYDKDF (reference sequence). In DNA, the CDR3 is TGTGCCACCGGACGGGACAGAAGCCACGAGCAGTACTTC. Translation gives CATGRDRSHEQYF.

This clonotype was seen only a few times. The J gene is TRBJ2-7, the V gene TRBV2; D is possibly TRBD2 (5 bases). The CDR3 contains 15 residues. Between the trimmed V and J ends, which lost 1 base and 2 bases, there was a span of 12 bases. CDR1 and CDR2 (germline): SNHLY, FYNNEI. CDR3 DNA: TGTGCCAGCAGTGAAGGACGAGGGCTCCCCTACGAGCAGTACTTC. This codes for CASSEGRGLPYEQYF. The variable domain in full, completed from reference TRBV2 and TRBJ2-7, reads EPEVTQTPSHQVTQMGQEVILRCVPISNHLYFYWYRQILGQKVEFLVSFYNNEISEKSEIFDDQFSVERPDGSNFTLKIRSTKLEDSAMYFCASSEGRGLPYEQYFGPGTRLTVT.

Only a few counts were recorded for this clonotype. The gene calls are TRBV11-1 and TRBJ2-2; D is unclear. The CDR3 sequence is 14 residues long. Trimming removed 2 bases from V and 1 base from J, with 5 bases in between. Germline CDR1 SGHAT, CDR2 FQDESV (reference sequence). The CDR3 loop reads CASSLHENTGELFF. CDR3 nucleotide sequence: TGTGCCAGCAGCTTACACGAGAACACCGGGGAGCTGTTTTTT.

The genes are TRBV28 and TRBJ2-3, with TRBD2 matching 7 bases. This CDR3 has 16 residues. V lost 5 bases to trimming and J lost 4 bases; unmatched junction nucleotides: 12. Germline V CDR1 and CDR2: MDHEN, SYDVKM. CDR3 amino acids: CASSLQGGRGSDTQYF. The CDR3 DNA sequence: TGTGCCAGCAGTCTCCAGGGCGGGAGAGGTTCAGATACGCAGTATTTT.

V is TRBV7-3 and J is TRBJ2-3; TRBD2 agrees at 14 bases. The V and J ends lost 5 bases and 2 bases, in that order; junction bases with no gene match: 9. Looked up from germline, CDR1 is SGHTA and CDR2 is FQGTGA. The CDR3 is 18 amino acids. The CDR3 region is CASSVGLAGVLPTDTQYF. CDR3 in DNA: TGTGCCAGCAGCGTGGGACTAGCGGGAGTCCTGCCCACAGATACGCAGTATTTT.

The gene calls are TRBV7-2 and TRBJ1-1; 8 bases match TRBD1. Losses at the gene ends were 5 bases for V and 4 bases for J; bases not matched to a gene: 9. This CDR3 comprises 15 residues. The V gene's germline CDR1 is SGHTA and CDR2 FQGNSA. The CDR3 nucleotides are TGTGCCAGCAGCGCGGGGACAGGAGGTGGCACTGAAGCTTTCTTT. This codes for CASSAGTGGGTEAFF.

This clonotype turned up a few times. The CDR3 loop is CASSYANYQDEQYF. In DNA, the CDR3 is TGTGCCAGCAGTTACGCCAACTACCAAGACGAGCAGTACTTC. This chain connects TRBV6-5 to TRBJ2-7, with no clear D. Germline values: CDR1 MNHEY, CDR2 SVGAGI. Deletions cut 2 bases from V and 5 bases from J, with 13 bases between. CDR3 size: 14 residues.

CDR3 in amino acids: CASSSGQWETQYF. The DNA for the CDR3 is TGTGCCAGCAGCTCGGGACAGTGGGAGACCCAGTACTTC. The chain couples TRBV5-5 to TRBJ2-5; 7 bases fit TRBD1. Per germline, CDR1 SGHKS and CDR2 YYEKEE (reference sequence). The junction had 4 bases not matched to a gene; V was cut back by 3 bases and J by 5 bases. The CDR3 contains 13 residues.

The chain carries TRBV12-3 or TRBV12-4 and TRBJ2-1; 10 positions match TRBD2. J lost 6 bases, V lost 6 bases, and 2 bases had no gene match. This CDR3 spans 13 amino acids. The CDR3: CASRIAGGNEQFF. The CDR3 coding sequence is TGTGCCAGCAGAATAGCGGGAGGCAATGAGCAGTTCTTC.

This clonotype was counted between two and nine times. The chain joins TRBV5-1 to TRBJ1-2; TRBD1 matches at 9 bases. Trimming at V came to 1 base and at J to 2 bases, leaving 9 bases not matched to a gene. CDR3 size: 17 residues. Germline lookup yields CDR1 SGHRS and CDR2 YFSETQ. The CDR3 nucleotides read TGCGCCAGCAGCTTGCCCCCTGAGACAGGGGGAAACTATGGCTACACCTTC. It codes for CASSLPPETGGNYGYTF.

The V gene is TRBV27, the J gene TRBJ2-7; possible D gene TRBD1, 6 bases. The CDR3 runs 16 residues. CDR1 and CDR2 (germline): MNHEY, SMNVEV (reference sequence). V was trimmed by 2 bases and J by 2 bases, leaving 16 bases between them. The CDR3 DNA is TGTGCCAGCAGTTTAAGTCTCGGACAGTCACCCTACGAGCAGTACTTC. It encodes CASSLSLGQSPYEQYF.

This clonotype has a single count. V usage is TRBV27 and J usage is TRBJ1-4; D is ambiguous. The germline CDR1 and CDR2 sequences are MNHEY and SMNVEV (reference sequence). V lost 3 bases to trimming and J lost 7 bases, with 9 bases between them. The CDR3 extends over 13 amino acids. In DNA form, the CDR3 reads TGTGCCAGCAGTTTGATTGTCGCTGAAAAACTGTTTTTT. As protein: CASSLIVAEKLFF.

V and J are TRBV3-1 and TRBJ1-4; TRBD1 might be the D (6 bases). Trimming left V 2 bases short and J 10 bases short, with 11 bases between. Looked up from germline, CDR1 is LGHDT and CDR2 is YNNKEL (reference sequence). The CDR3 is 13 amino acids. The chain's CDR3 is CASSQPGDGKLFF. CDR3 DNA: TGTGCCAGCAGCCAACCAGGGGACGGAAAACTGTTTTTT.

This clonotype was seen once. The genes are TRBV2 and TRBJ1-2; the D is unclear. V lost 0 bases and J 5 bases, leaving 4 bases between the germline ends. The CDR3 loop spans 12 amino acids. CDR1 is SNHLY and CDR2 is FYNNEI in the germline V gene. CDR3 region: CASSEADYGYTF. CDR3 nucleotide sequence: TGTGCCAGCAGTGAAGCTGATTATGGCTACACCTTC.

The chain has TRBV20-1 and TRBJ2-3; D gene unclear. Trimming took 7 bases from V and 2 from J, leaving 13 bases between them. The V gene's germline CDR1 is DFQATT and CDR2 SNEGSKA (reference sequence). The CDR3 has 13 amino acids. CDR3 sequence reads: CSVHPRTTDTQYF. The CDR3 region has the DNA TGCAGTGTGCATCCCCGGACCACAGATACGCAGTATTTT.

About this clonotype: A much larger clone lies a single base off, so this may be a read error. The V and J genes are TRBV29-1 and TRBJ2-1, with D unclear. The CDR3 spans 10 residues. Germline V gene sequence: CDR1 SQVTM, CDR2 ANQGSEA. The CDR3 loop is CGVGWNEQFF. The CDR3 DNA sequence: TGCGGCGTTGGTTGGAATGAGCAGTTCTTC.

The chain joins TRBV28 to TRBJ2-3, with D hard to call. CDR3 size: 12 residues. The germline V gene has CDR1 MDHEN and CDR2 SYDVKM. V was trimmed by 6 bases and J by 4 bases, leaving 8 bases between them. In DNA form, the CDR3 reads TGTGCCAGCAGGGCGAGGCCAGATACGCAGTATTTT. This gives the protein CASRARPDTQYF.

The CDR3 coding sequence is TGCAGTGCCAACTCGGGACTAGCGGGAGGCGGGGAGCAGTTCTTC. As protein: CSANSGLAGGGEQFF. The J gene is TRBJ2-1, the V gene TRBV20-1; 15 bases are a match to TRBD2. J was trimmed by 10 bases and V by 6 bases; bases with no gene match: 10. The CDR3 sequence is 15 residues long. The germline V gene encodes CDR1 DFQATT and CDR2 SNEGSKA (reference sequence).

The rearrangement joins TRBV7-2 to TRBJ2-4; D unresolved. TRBJ2-5 explains the end of the DNA better; the J call may be wrong. CDR3 length equals 14 residues. Germline CDR1 SGHTA, CDR2 FQGNSA. The CDR3 region is CASSPGVVRETQYF. CDR3 bases: TGTGCCAGCAGCCCAGGAGTTGTTAGGGAGACCCAGTACTTC.